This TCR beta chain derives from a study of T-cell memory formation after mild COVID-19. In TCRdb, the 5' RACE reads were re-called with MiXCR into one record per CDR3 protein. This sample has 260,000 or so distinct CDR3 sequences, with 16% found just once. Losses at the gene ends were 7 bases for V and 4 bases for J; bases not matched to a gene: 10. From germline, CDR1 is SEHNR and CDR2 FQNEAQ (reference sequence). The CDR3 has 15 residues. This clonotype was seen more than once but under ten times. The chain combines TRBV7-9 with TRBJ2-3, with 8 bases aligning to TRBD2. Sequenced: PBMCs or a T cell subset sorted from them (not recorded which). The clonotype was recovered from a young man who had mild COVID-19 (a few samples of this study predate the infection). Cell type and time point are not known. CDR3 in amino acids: CASTWGLGGADTQYF. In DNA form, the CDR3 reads TGTGCCAGCACCTGGGGACTAGGAGGCGCAGATACGCAGTATTTT.